This T cell receptor beta chain was captured by sequencing in a study of blood T cells in healthy people across ages. Points on this clonotype: Its antigen is as yet unknown.

This CDR3 comprises 14 residues. Between the trimmed V and J ends, which lost 1 base and 4 bases, there was a span of 8 bases. The germline gives CDR1 MNHEY, CDR2 SMNVEV (reference sequence). Total RNA, at least 5 micrograms per sample, was extracted from PBMCs. Study-wide points: Per million T cells, TCR beta diversity dropped about linearly as age rose. Estimated diversity across one million T cells was deemed an underestimate.

With a J-beta primer mix and a sample-barcoded 5' primer, a second PCR ran about 7 to 12 cycles. One entry per CDR3 protein results from TCRdb running MiXCR on the 5' RACE reads. The table includes around 1.5 million distinct CDR3 sequences, around 55% detected once. The V and J genes are TRBV27 and TRBJ1-3, with D unclear. The sample taken for sequencing was blood. This TCR came from a man between 18 and 35 years old in good health. The CDR3 coding sequence is TGTGCCAGCAGTTTATTAGGGCCAGGAAACACCATATATTTT. Its translation: CASSLLGPGNTIYF.